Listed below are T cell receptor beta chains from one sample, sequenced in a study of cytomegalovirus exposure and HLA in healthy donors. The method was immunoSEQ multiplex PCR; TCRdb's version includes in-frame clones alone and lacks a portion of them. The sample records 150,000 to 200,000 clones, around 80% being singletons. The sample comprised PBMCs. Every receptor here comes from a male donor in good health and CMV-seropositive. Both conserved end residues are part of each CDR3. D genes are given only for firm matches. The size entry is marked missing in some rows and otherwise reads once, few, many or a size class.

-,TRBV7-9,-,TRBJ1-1,TGTGCCAGCAGTTTGACCGGGGGAACTGAAGCTTTCTTT,CASSLTGGTEAFF
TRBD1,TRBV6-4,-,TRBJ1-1,TGTGCCAGCAGTGTTGAGACAGGGGGGTTCACTGAAGCTTTCTTT,CASSVETGGFTEAFF
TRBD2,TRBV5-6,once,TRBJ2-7,TGTGCCAGCAGCTTGGGGCCCGCGGGACTAGCTGCCGAGCAGTACTTC,CASSLGPAGLAAEQYF
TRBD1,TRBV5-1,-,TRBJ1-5,TGCGCCAGCAGCCTAACAGGGGACCAGCCCCAGCATTTT,CASSLTGDQPQHF
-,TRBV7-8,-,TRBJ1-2,TGTGCCAGCAGCTTAGCGGGGGCGAGCTATGGCTACACCTTC,CASSLAGASYGYTF
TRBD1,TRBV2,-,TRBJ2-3,TGTGCCCGCCGGACAGGGCTTACAGATACGCAGTATTTT,CARRTGLTDTQYF
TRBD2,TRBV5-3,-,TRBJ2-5,TGTGCCAGAAGCCTGAGGATGAGGACTAGCGGTGACCAAGAGACCCAGTACTTC,CARSLRMRTSGDQETQYF
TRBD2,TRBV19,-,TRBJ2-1,TGTGCCAGTAGCTCGGGACTAGCCTACAATGAGCAGTTCTTC,CASSSGLAYNEQFF
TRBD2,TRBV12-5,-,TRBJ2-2,TGTGCTAGTGGTTTGGTAATAGCGGGAGGGCCAAGGGAGCTGTTTTTT,CASGLVIAGGPRELFF
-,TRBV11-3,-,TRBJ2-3,TGTGCCAGCAGCTTAGACGGGGTCACAGATACGCAGTATTTT,CASSLDGVTDTQYF
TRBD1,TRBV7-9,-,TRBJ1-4,TGTGCCAGCAGCCCAGTCATTGACAGGGAGGAACTGTTTTTT,CASSPVIDREELFF
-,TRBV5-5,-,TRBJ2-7,TGTGCCAGCAGCCTACAGGGCCATTCCTACGAGCAGTACTTC,CASSLQGHSYEQYF
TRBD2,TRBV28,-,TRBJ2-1,TGTGCCAGCACAGGACTAGCGGGATTCTACAATGAGCAGTTCTTC,CASTGLAGFYNEQFF
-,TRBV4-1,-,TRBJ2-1,TGCGCCAGCAGCCAAGATTGGACCGCGGGTTCAAATGAGCAGTTCTTC,CASSQDWTAGSNEQFF
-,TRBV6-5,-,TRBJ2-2,TGTGCCAGCAGGACCAACAGGGAGCTCGGGGAGCTGTTTTTT,CASRTNRELGELFF
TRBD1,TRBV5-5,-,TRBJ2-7,TGTGCCAGCAGCCGAGGGACAGAGCACTACGAGCAGTACTTC,CASSRGTEHYEQYF
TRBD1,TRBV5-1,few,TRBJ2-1,TGCGCCAGCAGCTTGAACACAGGGGGCGCCGTCGGTGAGCAGTTCTTC,CASSLNTGGAVGEQFF
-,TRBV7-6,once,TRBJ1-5,TGTGCCAGCAGCTTATCTATCGGCGGGGCCAGTTTAGAAGAATCGAGCAATCAGCCCCAGCATTTT,CASSLSIGGASLEESSNQPQHF
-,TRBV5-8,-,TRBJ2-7,TGTGCCAGCAGCTTACCGGGGTTCTACGAGCAGTACTTC,CASSLPGFYEQYF
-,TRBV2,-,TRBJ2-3,TGTGCCAGGCCGACTACCCCTAGCACAGATACGCAGTATTTT,CARPTTPSTDTQYF
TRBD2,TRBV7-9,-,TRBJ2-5,TGTGCCAGCCGATCCTGGACTAGCGGGAGGGAGACCCAGTACTTC,CASRSWTSGRETQYF
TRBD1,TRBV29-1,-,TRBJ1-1,TGCAGCGTCACGGGCACAGGGGGGAAATCAAACACTGAAGCTTTCTTT,CSVTGTGGKSNTEAFF
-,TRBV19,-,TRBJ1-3,TGTGCCGCACGGGGTACTGGAAACACCATATATTTT,CAARGTGNTIYF
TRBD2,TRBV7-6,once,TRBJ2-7,TGTGCCAGCAGCTTATCAGCGGGAGATTGGGAGCAGTACTTC,CASSLSAGDWEQYF
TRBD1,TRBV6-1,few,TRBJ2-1,TGTGCCGGCAGCCCCTGGACAGGGGATGGGGGTGAGCAGTTCTTC,CAGSPWTGDGGEQFF
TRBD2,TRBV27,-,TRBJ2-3,TGTGCCAGCAGTCCCTGGACTAGCGGGGCAGATACGCAGTATTTT,CASSPWTSGADTQYF
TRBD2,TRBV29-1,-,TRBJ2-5,TGCAGCGTAGATACCTCAACTTTTAGCGGGAGGGCTGAGACCCAGTACTTC,CSVDTSTFSGRAETQYF
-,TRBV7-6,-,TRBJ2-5,TGTGCCAGCAGCCAGGGTGGGCCGAGGAGAAAGGAGACCCAGTACTTC,CASSQGGPRRKETQYF
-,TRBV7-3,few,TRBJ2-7,TGTGCCAGCAGCTTAAGGCCCGGTGACGGGTCCTACGAGCAGTACTTC,CASSLRPGDGSYEQYF
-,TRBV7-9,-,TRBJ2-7,TGTTCCAGCAGCTTCCTCGAGGAATACAGGTCTCCCTACGAGCAGTACTTC,CSSSFLEEYRSPYEQYF
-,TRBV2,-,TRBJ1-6,TGTGCCAGCAGTGGGACTAGGGTCTCCTATAATTCACCCCTCCACTTT,CASSGTRVSYNSPLHF
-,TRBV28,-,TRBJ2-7,TGTGCCAGCAGTTTCCGCGGCTGGAGCTCCTACGAGCAGTACTTC,CASSFRGWSSYEQYF
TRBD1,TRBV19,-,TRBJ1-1,TGTGCCAGTAGTCGGACAGGGGGCAGGTCTTCTAATCTTTTCTTT,CASSRTGGRSSNLFF
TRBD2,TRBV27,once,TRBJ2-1,TGTGCCAGCAGTTTGGTGACCGGCGGGGGGAATGAGCAGTTCTTC,CASSLVTGGGNEQFF
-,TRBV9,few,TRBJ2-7,TGTGCCAGCTCCCAGGGCTACGAGCAGTACTTC,CASSQGYEQYF
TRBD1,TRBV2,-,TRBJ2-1,TGTGCCAGCAGCGGAGACAGGGGACTTTACAATGAGCAGTTCTTC,CASSGDRGLYNEQFF
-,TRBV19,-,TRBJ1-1,TGTGCCAGTAGGGCAGGATTTACGTTCATGAACACTGAAGCTTTCTTT,CASRAGFTFMNTEAFF
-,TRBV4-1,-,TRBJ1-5,TGCGCCAGCAGCCACTTCTGGACAGTCCCTAGCAATCAGCCCCAGCATTTT,CASSHFWTVPSNQPQHF
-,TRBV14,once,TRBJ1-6,TGTGCCAGCAGCCGACACCCCGGTTCACCCCTCCACTTT,CASSRHPGSPLHF
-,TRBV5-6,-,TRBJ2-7,TGTGCCAGCAGCTACGGGGGGCTCTCCTACGAGCAGTACTTC,CASSYGGLSYEQYF
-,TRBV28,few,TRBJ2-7,TGTGCCAGCAGATCCCCTTCGCCCTACGAGCAGTACTTC,CASRSPSPYEQYF
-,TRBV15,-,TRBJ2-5,TGTGCCACCAGCAATACAGGGTACCAAGAGACCCAGTACTTC,CATSNTGYQETQYF
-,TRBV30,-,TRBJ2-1,TGTGCCTGGAGCGATAGGAGGGGGCTACAGAGGAATGAGCAGTTCTTC,CAWSDRRGLQRNEQFF